This TCR beta chain was obtained from a study of a mutant IDH1 vaccine in newly diagnosed glioma. Time point of the sample: week 35, safety follow-up. Each dose of the vaccine consisted of 300 ug of mutant IDH1 20-mer peptide, with topical imiquimod. Looked up from germline, CDR1 is SGHTA and CDR2 is FQGNSA. Trimming stripped 5 bases from V and 7 bases from J, with 24 bases between. CDR3 size: 17 residues. A note on this clone: Its antigen is still unknown.

Clones were read by immunoSEQ multiplex PCR, and TCRdb kept only the in-frame ones, dropping some. The data show about 68,000 clones, roughly 80% seen once. This material consisted of PBMCs, taken from a glioma patient whose treatment included an IDH1 peptide vaccine. The sequence came from a man between 18 and 35 years old with glioma. The J gene is TRBJ2-1, the V gene TRBV7-2; the D is unclear. CDR3 region: CASSARTGQKSKNEQFF. The DNA for the CDR3 is TGTGCCAGCAGCGCCCGGACGGGTCAGAAAAGTAAGAATGAGCAGTTCTTC. The full variable domain, in which reference TRBV7-2 and TRBJ2-1 provide the parts outside the CDR3, is GAGVSQSPSNKVTEKGKDVELRCDPISGHTALYWYRQSLGQGLEFLIYFQGNSAPDKSGLPSDRFSAERTGGSVSTLTIQRTQQEDSAVYLCASSARTGQKSKNEQFFGPGTRLTVL.